These T cell receptor beta chains were read from a single sample in a study of T cell clusters in autoimmune cytopenias. TCRdb re-called the multiplex PCR reads; every CDR3 protein appears as one record, without DNA. This table holds about 6,900 distinct CDR3 sequences. These data were likewise used in another study, on T cell repertoires in aging, cancer and after chemotherapy.

The material sequenced was peripheral blood. The receptors come from a human donor in good health. Each CDR3 is given with its conserved first and last residue. Size is stated for part of the rows, as once, few or many counts, or as a class when the clone is expanded.

clone_size	j_call	v_call	cdr3_aa
medium-sized	TRBJ2-3	TRBV6-1	CASSEARGSTDTQYF
medium-sized	TRBJ2-3	TRBV12-3/TRBV12-4	CASSLEAATDTQYF
medium-sized	TRBJ1-3	TRBV19	CASSSQGTDTIYF
NA	TRBJ1-2	TRBV6-4	CASSDSTVPGIYGYTF
NA	TRBJ1-1	TRBV5-4	CASSSHSLPGLLTEAFF
NA	TRBJ1-6	TRBV6-2/TRBV6-3	CASSDANSPLHF
NA	TRBJ2-5	TRBV12-3/TRBV12-4	CASSLSLAGGQGTQYF
medium-sized	TRBJ2-3	TRBV6-2/TRBV6-3	CASRRYGDSRITDTQYF
medium-sized	TRBJ2-3	TRBV6-6	CASSLAGGLDTQYF
medium-sized	TRBJ2-1	TRBV6-5	CASSYGRGPTVDEQFF
medium-sized	TRBJ2-3	TRBV5-5	CASSGDRGRGFKQYF
medium-sized	TRBJ2-1	TRBV6-2/TRBV6-3	CASSYSRALAYNEQFF
NA	TRBJ1-6	TRBV19	CASSLPTAAYSPLHF
NA	TRBJ2-3	TRBV7-9	CASTQGYTDTQYF
NA	TRBJ2-6	TRBV6-1	CASTSGQSTNVLTF
NA	TRBJ1-2	TRBV5-4	CASSLAPNYGYTF
large	TRBJ2-5	TRBV29-1	CSGWQPQETQYF
NA	TRBJ1-4	TRBV19	CASSIRDMSEKLFF
medium-sized	TRBJ2-2	TRBV19	CASRGTWIINTGELFF
NA	TRBJ1-1	TRBV7-2	CASSLGGENEAFF
medium-sized	TRBJ2-1	TRBV5-6	CASSLAGLAYNEQFF
medium-sized	TRBJ2-2	TRBV19	CASMRGDTGTGELFF
medium-sized	TRBJ2-2	TRBV6-2/TRBV6-3	CASSSDRGRYLPHTGELFF
NA	TRBJ1-1	TRBV30	CAWSVASHLEAFF
NA	TRBJ1-4	TRBV7-6	CASSLGWTGHEKLFF
medium-sized	TRBJ2-3	TRBV12-3/TRBV12-4	CASSFGRSETDTQYF
medium-sized	TRBJ2-7	TRBV6-5	CASSPHGTSWYEQYF
medium-sized	TRBJ2-7	TRBV19	CASSMLLADYEQYF
medium-sized	TRBJ2-3	TRBV27	CASSWQGFTDTQYF
NA	TRBJ2-1	TRBV5-1	CASNLTLAGGNEQFF
NA	TRBJ1-2	TRBV5-6	CASSLAQEGLGWNYGYTF
medium-sized	TRBJ1-4	TRBV6-5	CASSYQRGNEKLFF
medium-sized	TRBJ2-7	TRBV5-5	CASSREGQASYEQYF
medium-sized	TRBJ2-5	TRBV30	CAWSDFRGPMQETQYF
NA	TRBJ2-1	TRBV12-3/TRBV12-4	CASSPLAGVDNEQFF
NA	TRBJ2-5	TRBV12-3/TRBV12-4	CASSFTASHETQYF
medium-sized	TRBJ2-3	TRBV6-6	CASSSSRAPDTQYF
medium-sized	TRBJ1-4	TRBV19	CASSRGPNEKLFF
NA	TRBJ1-1	TRBV5-6	CASSLGLGRTEAFF
medium-sized	TRBJ1-6	TRBV19	CASSIGTENSPLHF
NA	TRBJ1-2	TRBV6-2/TRBV6-3	CASSLQDNYGYTF
medium-sized	TRBJ2-5	TRBV6-5	CASSYSMLVGLGTQYF
medium-sized	TRBJ2-2	TRBV12-3/TRBV12-4	CASSFGTGIGELFF
NA	TRBJ2-7	TRBV6-1	CASSEGQGVYEQYF
NA	TRBJ1-4	TRBV6-1	CASTQERGSANEKLFF
medium-sized	TRBJ2-5	TRBV5-5	CASSPGTGGYETQYF
NA	TRBJ1-1	TRBV27	CASSLKRVAAEAFF
medium-sized	TRBJ1-5	TRBV6-5	CASSVRNRGNQPQHF
NA	TRBJ1-4	TRBV7-9	CASSLDPAGGVNEKLFF
medium-sized	TRBJ2-1	TRBV11-1	CASSLASGGYNEQFF
medium-sized	TRBJ1-3	TRBV19	CATAGSSGNTIYF
large	TRBJ2-5	TRBV29-1	CSVEYVAGVQETQYF
NA	TRBJ1-2	TRBV6-1	CASNDLGTGDYSYTF
medium-sized	TRBJ2-3	TRBV6-2/TRBV6-3	CASSRTSGGGADTQYF
medium-sized	TRBJ2-1	TRBV19	CASSPRPYNEQFF